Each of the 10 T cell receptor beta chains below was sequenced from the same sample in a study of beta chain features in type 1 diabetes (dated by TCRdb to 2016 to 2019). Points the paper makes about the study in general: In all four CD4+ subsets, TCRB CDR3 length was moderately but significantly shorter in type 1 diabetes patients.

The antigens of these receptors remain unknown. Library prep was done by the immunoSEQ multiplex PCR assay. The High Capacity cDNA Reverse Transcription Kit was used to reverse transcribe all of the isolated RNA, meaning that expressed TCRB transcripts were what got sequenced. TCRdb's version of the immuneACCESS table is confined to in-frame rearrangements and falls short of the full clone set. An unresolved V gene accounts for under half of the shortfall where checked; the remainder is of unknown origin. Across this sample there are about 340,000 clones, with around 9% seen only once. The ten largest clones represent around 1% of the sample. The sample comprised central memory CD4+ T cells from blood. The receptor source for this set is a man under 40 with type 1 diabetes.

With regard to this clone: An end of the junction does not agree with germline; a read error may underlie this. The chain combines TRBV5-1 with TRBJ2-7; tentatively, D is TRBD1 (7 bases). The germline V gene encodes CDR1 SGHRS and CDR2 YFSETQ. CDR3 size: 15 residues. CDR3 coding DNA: TGCGCCAGCAGCTTGCTCAGGGGGGACTCCAACGAGCAGTACTTC. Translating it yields CASSLLRGDSNEQYF.

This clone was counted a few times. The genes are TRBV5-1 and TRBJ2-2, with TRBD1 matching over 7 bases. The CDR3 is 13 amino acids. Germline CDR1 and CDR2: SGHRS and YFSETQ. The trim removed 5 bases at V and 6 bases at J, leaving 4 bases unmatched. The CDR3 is CASSPQGPGELFF. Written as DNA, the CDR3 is TGCGCCAGCAGTCCACAGGGGCCCGGGGAGCTGTTTTTT.

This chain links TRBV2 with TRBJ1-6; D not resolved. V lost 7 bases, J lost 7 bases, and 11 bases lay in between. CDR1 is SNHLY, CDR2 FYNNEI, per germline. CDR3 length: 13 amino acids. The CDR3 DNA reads TGTGCCAGCACTGGAGGGAGAAATTCACCCCTCCACTTT. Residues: CASTGGRNSPLHF.

CDR3 nucleotides: TGTGCCAGCCGACAACAGGCGGCGAACACCGGGGAGCTGTTTTTT. Translated: CASRQQAANTGELFF. The chain carries TRBV28 and TRBJ2-2, with TRBD1 as a possible D gene (5 bases). The germline V gene has CDR1 MDHEN and CDR2 SYDVKM. V was pared by 8 bases and J by 0 bases, with 13 bases between. This CDR3 region has 15 residues.

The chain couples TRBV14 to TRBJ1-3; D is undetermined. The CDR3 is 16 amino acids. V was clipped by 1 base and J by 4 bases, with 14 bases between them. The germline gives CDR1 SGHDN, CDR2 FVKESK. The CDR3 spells CASSQGRLPGGNTIYF. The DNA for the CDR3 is TGTGCCAGCAGCCAAGGAAGGCTGCCTGGGGGAAACACCATATATTTT.

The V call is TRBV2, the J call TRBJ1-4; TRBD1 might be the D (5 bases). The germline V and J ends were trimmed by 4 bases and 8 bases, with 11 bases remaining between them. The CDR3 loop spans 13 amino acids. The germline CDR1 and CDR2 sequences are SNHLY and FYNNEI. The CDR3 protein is CASSVREGEKLFF. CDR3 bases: TGTGCCAGCAGTGTCAGGGAAGGGGAAAAACTGTTTTTT.

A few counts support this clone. CDR3 in amino acids: CASSVAPGGREQFF. The CDR3 DNA reads as TGTGCCAGCAGCGTAGCCCCGGGCGGAAGGGAGCAGTTCTTC. This chain joins TRBV9 and TRBJ2-1; D unclear. Germline lookup yields CDR1 SGDLS and CDR2 YYNGEE. V was pared by 0 bases and J by 10 bases, with 14 bases between. The CDR3 is 14 residues long.

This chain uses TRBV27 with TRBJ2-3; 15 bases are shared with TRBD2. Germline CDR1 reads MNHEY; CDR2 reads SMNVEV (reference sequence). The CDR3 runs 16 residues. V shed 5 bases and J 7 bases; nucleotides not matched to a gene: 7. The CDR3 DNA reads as TGTGCCAGCAGTCCCGGACTAGCGGGGGGGATGAATACGCAGTATTTT. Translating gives CASSPGLAGGMNTQYF.

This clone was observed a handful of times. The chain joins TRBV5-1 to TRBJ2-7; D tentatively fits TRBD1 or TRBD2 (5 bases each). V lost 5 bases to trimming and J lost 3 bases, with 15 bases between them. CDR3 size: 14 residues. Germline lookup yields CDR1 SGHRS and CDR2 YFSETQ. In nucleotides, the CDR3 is TGCGCCAGCAGTCCCCAAGGGGCGGGCTACGAGCAGTACTTC. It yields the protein CASSPQGAGYEQYF. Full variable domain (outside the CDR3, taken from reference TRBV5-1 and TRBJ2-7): KAGVTQTPRYLIKTRGQQVTLSCSPISGHRSVSWYQQTPGQGLQFLFEYFSETQRNKGNFPGRFSGRQFSNSRSEMNVSTLELGDSALYLCASSPQGAGYEQYFGPGTRLTVT.

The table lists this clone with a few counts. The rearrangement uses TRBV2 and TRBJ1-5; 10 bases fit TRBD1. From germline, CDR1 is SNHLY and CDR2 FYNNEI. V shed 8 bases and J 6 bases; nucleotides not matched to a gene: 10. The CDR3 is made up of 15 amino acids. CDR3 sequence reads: CASGPGQGSFQPQHF. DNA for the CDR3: TGTGCCAGCGGACCGGGACAGGGGTCTTTTCAGCCCCAGCATTTT.